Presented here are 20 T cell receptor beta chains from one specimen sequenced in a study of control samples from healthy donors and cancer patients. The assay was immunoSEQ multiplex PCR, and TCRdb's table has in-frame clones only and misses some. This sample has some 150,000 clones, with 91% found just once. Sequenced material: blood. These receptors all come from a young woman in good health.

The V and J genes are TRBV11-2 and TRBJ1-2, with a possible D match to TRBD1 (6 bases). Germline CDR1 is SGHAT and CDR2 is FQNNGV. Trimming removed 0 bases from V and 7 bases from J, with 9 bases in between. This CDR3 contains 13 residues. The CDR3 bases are TGTGCCAGCAGCTTAGACCGGACAGCTGGCTACACCTTC. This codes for CASSLDRTAGYTF.

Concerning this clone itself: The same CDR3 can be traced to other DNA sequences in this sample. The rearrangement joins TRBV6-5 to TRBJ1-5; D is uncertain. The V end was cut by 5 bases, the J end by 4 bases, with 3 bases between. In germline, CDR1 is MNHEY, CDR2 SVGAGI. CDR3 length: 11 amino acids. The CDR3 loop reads CASSPNQPQHF. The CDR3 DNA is TGTGCCAGCAGTCCGAATCAGCCCCAGCATTTT.

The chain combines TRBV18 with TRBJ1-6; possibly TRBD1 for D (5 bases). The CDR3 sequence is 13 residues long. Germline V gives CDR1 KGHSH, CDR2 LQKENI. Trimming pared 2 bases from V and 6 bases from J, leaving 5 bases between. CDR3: CASSPGGNSPLHF. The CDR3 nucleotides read TGTGCCAGCTCACCAGGGGGTAATTCACCCCTCCACTTT.

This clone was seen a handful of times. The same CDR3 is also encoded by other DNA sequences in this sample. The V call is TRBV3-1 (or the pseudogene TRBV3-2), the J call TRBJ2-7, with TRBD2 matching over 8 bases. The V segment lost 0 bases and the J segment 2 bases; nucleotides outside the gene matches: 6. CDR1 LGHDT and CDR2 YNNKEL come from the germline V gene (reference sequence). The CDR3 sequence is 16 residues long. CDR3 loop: CASSQDLPGGTYEQYF. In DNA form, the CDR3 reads TGTGCCAGCAGCCAAGATCTCCCGGGGGGGACCTACGAGCAGTACTTC.

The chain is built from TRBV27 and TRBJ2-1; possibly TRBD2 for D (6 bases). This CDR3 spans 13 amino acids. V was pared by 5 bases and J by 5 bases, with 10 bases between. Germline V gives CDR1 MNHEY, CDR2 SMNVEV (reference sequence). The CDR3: CASSLATHNEQFF. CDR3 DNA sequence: TGTGCCAGCAGTCTAGCGACCCACAATGAGCAGTTCTTC.

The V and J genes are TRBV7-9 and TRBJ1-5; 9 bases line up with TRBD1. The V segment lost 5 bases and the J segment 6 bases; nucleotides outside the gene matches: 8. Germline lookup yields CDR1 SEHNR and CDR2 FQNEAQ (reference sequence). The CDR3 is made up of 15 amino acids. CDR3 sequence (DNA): TGTGCCAGCAGCGGGGGGGGACAGGGAGGTCAGCCCCAGCATTTT. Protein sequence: CASSGGGQGGQPQHF.

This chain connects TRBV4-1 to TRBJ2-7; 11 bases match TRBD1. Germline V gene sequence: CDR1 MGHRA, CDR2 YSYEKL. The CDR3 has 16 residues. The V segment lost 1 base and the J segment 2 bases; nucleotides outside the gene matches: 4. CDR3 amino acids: CASSQGTGQGAYEQYF. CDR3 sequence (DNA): TGCGCCAGCAGCCAAGGGACGGGACAGGGGGCCTACGAGCAGTACTTC.

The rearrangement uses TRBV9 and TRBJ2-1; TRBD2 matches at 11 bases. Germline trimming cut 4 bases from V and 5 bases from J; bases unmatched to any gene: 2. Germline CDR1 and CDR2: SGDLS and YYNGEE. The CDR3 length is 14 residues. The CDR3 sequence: CASSRGLADNEQFF. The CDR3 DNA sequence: TGTGCCAGCAGCCGGGGACTAGCGGACAATGAGCAGTTCTTC.

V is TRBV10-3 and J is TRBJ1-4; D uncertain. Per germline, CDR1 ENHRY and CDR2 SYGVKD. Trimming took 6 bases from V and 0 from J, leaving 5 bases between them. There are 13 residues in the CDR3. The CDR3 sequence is CAISTTTNEKLFF. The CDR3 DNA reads TGTGCCATCAGCACCACAACTAATGAAAAACTGTTTTTT.

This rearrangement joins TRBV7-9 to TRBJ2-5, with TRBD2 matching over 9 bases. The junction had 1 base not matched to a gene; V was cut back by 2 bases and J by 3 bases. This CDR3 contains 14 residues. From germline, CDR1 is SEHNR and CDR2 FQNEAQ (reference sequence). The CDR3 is CASSLSSGKETQYF. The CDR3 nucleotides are TGTGCCAGCAGCTTATCTAGCGGGAAAGAGACCCAGTACTTC.

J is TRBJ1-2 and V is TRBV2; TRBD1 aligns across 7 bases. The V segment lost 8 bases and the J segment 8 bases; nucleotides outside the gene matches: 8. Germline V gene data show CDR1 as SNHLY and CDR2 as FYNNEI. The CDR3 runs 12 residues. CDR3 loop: CASGAGTEGYTF. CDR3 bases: TGTGCCAGCGGGGCCGGGACAGAAGGCTACACCTTC.

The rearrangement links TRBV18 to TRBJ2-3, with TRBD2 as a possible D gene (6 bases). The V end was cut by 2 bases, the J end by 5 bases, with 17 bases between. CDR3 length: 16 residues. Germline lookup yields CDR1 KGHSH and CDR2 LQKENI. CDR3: CASSPEDYGGGDTQYF. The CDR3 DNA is TGTGCCAGCTCACCAGAAGACTACGGGGGTGGAGATACGCAGTATTTT. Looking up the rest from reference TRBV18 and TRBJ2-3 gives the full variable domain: NAGVMQNPRHLVRRRGQEARLRCSPMKGHSHVYWYRQLPEEGLKFMVYLQKENIIDESGMPKERFSAEFPKEGPSILRIQQVVRGDSAAYFCASSPEDYGGGDTQYFGPGTRLTVL.

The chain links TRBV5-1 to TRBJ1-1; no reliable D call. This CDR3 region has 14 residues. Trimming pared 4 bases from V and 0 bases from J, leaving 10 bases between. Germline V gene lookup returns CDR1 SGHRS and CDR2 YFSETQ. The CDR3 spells CASSARLMNTEAFF. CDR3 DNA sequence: TGCGCCAGCAGCGCCAGGTTAATGAACACTGAAGCTTTCTTT. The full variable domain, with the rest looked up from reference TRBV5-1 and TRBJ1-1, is KAGVTQTPRYLIKTRGQQVTLSCSPISGHRSVSWYQQTPGQGLQFLFEYFSETQRNKGNFPGRFSGRQFSNSRSEMNVSTLELGDSALYLCASSARLMNTEAFFGQGTRLTVV.

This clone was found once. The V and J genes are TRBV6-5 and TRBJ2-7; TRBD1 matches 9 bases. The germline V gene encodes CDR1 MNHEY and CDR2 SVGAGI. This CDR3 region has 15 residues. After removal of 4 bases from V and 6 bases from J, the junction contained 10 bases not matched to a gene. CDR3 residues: CASSLSPGQGREQYF. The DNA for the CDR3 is TGTGCCAGCAGTTTATCTCCGGGACAGGGTCGCGAGCAGTACTTC.

CDR3 residues: CASSQQGSTGNTIYF. CDR3 DNA sequence: TGTGCCAGCAGCCAACAGGGATCTACCGGAAACACCATATATTTT. The chain links TRBV3-1 (or the pseudogene TRBV3-2) to TRBJ1-3; D is perhaps TRBD1 (5 bases). CDR1 and CDR2 from the germline V gene are LGHDT and YNNKEL (reference sequence). Trimming took off 2 bases at V and 4 bases at J, with 12 bases between the two ends. The CDR3 loop spans 15 amino acids.

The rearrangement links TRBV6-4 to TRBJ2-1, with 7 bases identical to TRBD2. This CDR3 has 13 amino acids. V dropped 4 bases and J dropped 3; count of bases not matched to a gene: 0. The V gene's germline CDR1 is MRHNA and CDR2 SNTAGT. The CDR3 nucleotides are TGTGCCAGCAGTGGCGGGAGCTACAATGAGCAGTTCTTC. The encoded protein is CASSGGSYNEQFF.

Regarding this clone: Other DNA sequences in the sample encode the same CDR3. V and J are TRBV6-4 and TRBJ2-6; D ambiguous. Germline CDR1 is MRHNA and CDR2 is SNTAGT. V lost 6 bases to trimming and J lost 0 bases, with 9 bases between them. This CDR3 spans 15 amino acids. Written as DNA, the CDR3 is TGTGCCAGCAGCACGGACGGCTCTGGGGCCAACGTCCTGACTTTC. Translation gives CASSTDGSGANVLTF.

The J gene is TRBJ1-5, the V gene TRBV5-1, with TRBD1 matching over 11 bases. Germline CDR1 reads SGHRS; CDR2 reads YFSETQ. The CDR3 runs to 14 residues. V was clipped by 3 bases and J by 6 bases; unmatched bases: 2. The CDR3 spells CASSYGTGGQPQHF. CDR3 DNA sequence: TGCGCCAGCAGCTACGGGACAGGGGGTCAGCCCCAGCATTTT.

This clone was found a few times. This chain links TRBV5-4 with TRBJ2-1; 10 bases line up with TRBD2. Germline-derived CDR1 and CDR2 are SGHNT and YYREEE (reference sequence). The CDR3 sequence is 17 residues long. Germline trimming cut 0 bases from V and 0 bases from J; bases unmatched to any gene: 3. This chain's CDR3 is CASSLASGSRSYNEQFF. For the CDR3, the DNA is TGTGCCAGCAGCTTGGCTAGCGGGAGTCGCTCCTACAATGAGCAGTTCTTC.

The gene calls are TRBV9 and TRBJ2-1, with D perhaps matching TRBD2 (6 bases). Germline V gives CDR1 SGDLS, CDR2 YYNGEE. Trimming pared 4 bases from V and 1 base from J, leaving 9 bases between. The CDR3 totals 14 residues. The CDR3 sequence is CASSKLASYNEQFF. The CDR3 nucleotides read TGTGCCAGCAGCAAACTAGCTTCCTACAATGAGCAGTTCTTC.